The 32 T cell receptor beta chains below come from one sample, sequenced in a study of blood T cell repertoires in COVID-19 (dated by TCRdb to about 2020). Libraries came from the immunoSEQ multiplex PCR assay. TCRdb limited this immuneACCESS table to in-frame rearrangements with V and J called. A share of clones is missing; checked studies link under half to unresolved V genes, and the rest is unexplained. The sample has almost 400,000 clones on record, approximately 89% of them singletons. The ten largest account for 1.7% of the sample. Sequencing used PBMCs or T cells enriched from blood (not recorded which). These receptors originate from a woman aged 30 to 39 who had recovered from COVID-19.

This clone showed up just a few times. V usage is TRBV5-1 and J usage is TRBJ1-1; 8 nucleotides line up with TRBD1. V lost 0 bases and J lost 4; bases outside the gene matches: 5. CDR3 length: 15 amino acids. Germline assignment: CDR1 SGHRS and CDR2 YFSETQ. The CDR3 region is CASSLELQGATEAFF. CDR3 in DNA: TGCGCCAGCAGCTTGGAGCTGCAGGGGGCCACTGAAGCTTTCTTT.

This clone occurred once. J is TRBJ1-6 and V is TRBV7-9; D not certain. Trimming stripped 2 bases from V and 7 bases from J, with 18 bases between. This CDR3 spans 17 amino acids. Germline V gene lookup returns CDR1 SEHNR and CDR2 FQNEAQ (reference sequence). CDR3 region: CASSLRSASPRNSPLHF. The CDR3, as DNA: TGTGCCAGCAGCTTAAGGTCAGCATCACCCAGGAATTCACCCCTCCACTTT.

This clone was observed a handful of times. J is TRBJ2-1 and V is TRBV15; D gene ambiguous. Between the trimmed V and J ends, which lost 0 bases and 6 bases, there was a span of 9 bases. CDR1 is LNHNV, CDR2 YYDKDF, per germline (reference sequence). There are 14 residues in the CDR3. The CDR3 sequence is CATSRDLRSNEQFF. CDR3 in DNA: TGTGCCACCAGCAGAGATCTTAGGAGCAATGAGCAGTTCTTC. Drawing the rest from reference TRBV15 and TRBJ2-1, the complete variable domain is DAMVIQNPRYQVTQFGKPVTLSCSQTLNHNVMYWYQQKSSQAPKLLFHYYDKDFNNEADTPDNFQSRRPNTSFCFLDIRSPGLGDTAMYLCATSRDLRSNEQFFGPGTRLTVL.

The V and J genes are TRBV5-1 and TRBJ2-2, with D possibly being TRBD2 (6 bases). Germline CDR1 reads SGHRS; CDR2 reads YFSETQ. The V end was cut by 0 bases, the J end by 7 bases, with 13 bases between. The CDR3 contains 15 residues. In DNA, the CDR3 is TGCGCCAGCAGCTTGGGCGGGGCGATCGTCGGGGAGCTGTTTTTT. As protein: CASSLGGAIVGELFF.

The genes are TRBV10-2 and TRBJ2-7, with 14 bases matching TRBD2. V gave up 4 bases and J gave up 1 base; unmatched junction bases: 6. Germline V gene lookup returns CDR1 WSHSY and CDR2 SAAADI. CDR3 length equals 17 residues. The CDR3 here is CASSVGGLAGASYEQYF. CDR3 nucleotides: TGCGCCAGCAGTGTGGGGGGACTAGCGGGAGCATCCTACGAGCAGTACTTC.

The V gene is TRBV18, the J gene TRBJ1-5; perhaps TRBD1 as D (5 bases). Trimming took 0 bases from V and 7 from J, leaving 10 bases between them. The CDR3 sequence is 14 residues long. The V gene's germline CDR1 is KGHSH and CDR2 LQKENI. CDR3 sequence: CASSPPESGQPQHF. DNA of the CDR3: TGTGCCAGCTCACCACCTGAGTCAGGGCAGCCCCAGCATTTT. The whole variable domain, remainder taken from reference TRBV18 and TRBJ1-5, is NAGVMQNPRHLVRRRGQEARLRCSPMKGHSHVYWYRQLPEEGLKFMVYLQKENIIDESGMPKERFSAEFPKEGPSILRIQQVVRGDSAAYFCASSPPESGQPQHFGDGTRLSIL.

The chain is built from TRBV6-2 or TRBV6-3 and TRBJ2-7; D remains ambiguous. The CDR3 spans 15 residues. The V and J ends lost 4 bases and 1 base respectively, with 14 bases between them. CDR1 and CDR2 from the germline V gene are MNHEY and SVGEGT. The CDR3 sequence is CASSSDTRPSYEQYF. The CDR3 DNA reads TGTGCCAGCAGTTCCGACACAAGACCATCCTACGAGCAGTACTTC.

The chain links TRBV15 to TRBJ2-3, with TRBD1 matching 8 bases. CDR3 length equals 16 residues. V lost 0 bases and J lost 1; bases outside the gene matches: 3. Germline CDR1 is LNHNV and CDR2 is YYDKDF (reference sequence). CDR3 sequence: CATSRDRGQGTDTQYF. In nucleotides, the CDR3 is TGTGCCACCAGCAGAGACAGGGGGCAGGGCACAGATACGCAGTATTTT.

This clone was counted a single time. The chain combines TRBV18 with TRBJ2-1; 8 bases line up with TRBD1. Looked up from germline, CDR1 is KGHSH and CDR2 is LQKENI. CDR3 length: 14 amino acids. Trimming took 5 bases from V and 10 from J; bases not matched to a gene: 10. The CDR3 loop is CASSTGTGRIEQFF. The CDR3 nucleotides are TGTGCCAGCTCAACCGGGACAGGCCGAATAGAGCAGTTCTTC.

The V and J genes are TRBV30 and TRBJ2-7, with TRBD1 matching over 7 bases. V was pared by 5 bases and J by 2 bases, with 0 bases of the junction left unmatched. CDR3 length: 11 residues. CDR1 and CDR2 (germline): GTSNPN, SVGIG (reference sequence). In DNA form, the CDR3 reads TGTGCCTGGGGACAGGCCTACGAGCAGTACTTC. Residues: CAWGQAYEQYF.

This clone has a single count. The chain is built from TRBV19 and TRBJ1-1, with D possibly TRBD1 on 6 matching bases. The CDR3 covers 14 residues. Germline assignment: CDR1 LNHDA and CDR2 SQIVND (reference sequence). V was clipped by 5 bases and J by 6 bases, with 16 bases between them. CDR3 nucleotides: TGTGCCAGTAGTTTAGGGGGAGGAAGGGCTGAAGCTTTCTTT. Translated: CASSLGGGRAEAFF.

V is TRBV5-8 and J is TRBJ2-5, with D tentatively TRBD1 (6 bases). V shed 5 bases and J shed 6 bases, with 17 bases lying between them. Germline assignment: CDR1 SGHTS and CDR2 YDEGEE. The CDR3 spans 14 residues. The CDR3 DNA reads TGTGCCAGCAGGCCTACAGGGAGAGGAAAGACCCAGTACTTC. Its protein product is CASRPTGRGKTQYF.

This chain links TRBV24-1 with TRBJ1-2; 11 nucleotides align to TRBD1. CDR3 length: 17 amino acids. Trimming cost V 3 bases and J 8 bases; bases outside gene matches: 13. From germline, CDR1 is KGHDR and CDR2 SFDVKD. This CDR3 is CATSDPRTGGVPRGYTF. The DNA of the CDR3 is TGTGCCACCAGTGATCCGAGGACAGGGGGCGTACCGCGCGGCTACACCTTC.

This clone was counted once. The J gene is TRBJ2-7, the V gene TRBV24-1, with D unresolved. The CDR3 totals 13 residues. CDR1 is KGHDR and CDR2 is SFDVKD in the germline V gene. V lost 0 bases to trimming and J lost 3 bases, with 5 bases between them. This CDR3 is CATSDLQDYEQYF. In nucleotides, the CDR3 is TGTGCCACCAGTGATTTGCAGGACTACGAGCAGTACTTC.

This clone was observed many times. V and J are TRBV24-1 and TRBJ1-2; tentative D call: TRBD1 (5 bases). The germline V gene has CDR1 KGHDR and CDR2 SFDVKD. V was cut by 1 base and J by 6 bases, with 17 bases left in between. This CDR3 has 16 residues. CDR3: CATSDFPLGGEDGYTF. DNA of the CDR3: TGTGCCACCAGTGATTTTCCCCTGGGGGGGGAAGATGGCTACACCTTC.

This chain connects TRBV7-9 to TRBJ1-2, with a weak D call TRBD1 (5 bases). The V end was cut by 5 bases, the J end by 0 bases, with 13 bases between. CDR1 is SEHNR and CDR2 is FQNEAQ in the germline V gene (reference sequence). The CDR3 covers 15 residues. In DNA form, the CDR3 reads TGTGCCAGCAGCAACCGAGGGGACTCTAACTATGGCTACACCTTC. Encoded protein: CASSNRGDSNYGYTF.

This clone occurred a few times. The CDR3 here is CASLLGPGNTIYF. DNA for the CDR3: TGTGCCAGCCTGTTGGGGCCTGGAAACACCATATATTTT. The genes are TRBV2 and TRBJ1-3, with a weak D call TRBD1 (5 bases). Trimming left V 8 bases short and J 2 bases short, with 10 bases between. Germline V gene data show CDR1 as SNHLY and CDR2 as FYNNEI. This CDR3 contains 13 residues.

V and J are TRBV7-3 and TRBJ2-2, with TRBD1 matching 7 bases. CDR1 SGHTA and CDR2 FQGTGA come from the germline V gene. V trimming: 5 bases; J trimming: 3 bases; junction bases outside the gene matches: 3. This CDR3 spans 14 amino acids. The CDR3 nucleotides read TGTGCCAGCAGCCGACAGGGAGACACCGGGGAGCTGTTTTTT. Its protein is CASSRQGDTGELFF.

The count of this clone is one. This rearrangement joins TRBV30 to TRBJ1-1, with D hard to call. CDR1 is GTSNPN and CDR2 is SVGIG in the germline V gene (reference sequence). Trimming took 1 base from V and 3 from J, leaving 15 bases between them. The CDR3 sequence is 15 residues long. CDR3 region: CAWSAATQRDTEAFF. CDR3 in DNA: TGTGCCTGGAGTGCGGCCACCCAGAGGGACACTGAAGCTTTCTTT.

This clone was seen only a few times. V is TRBV7-9 and J is TRBJ2-5; D not resolved. The CDR3 is 13 amino acids. The germline gives CDR1 SEHNR, CDR2 FQNEAQ (reference sequence). Trimming took 6 bases from V and 5 from J, leaving 13 bases between them. The DNA for the CDR3 is TGTGCCAGCAGTTTGGTCTACGAGGAGACCCAGTACTTC. Translation gives CASSLVYEETQYF.

The chain couples TRBV5-1 to TRBJ2-3; the D gene is possibly TRBD1 (5 bases). The CDR3 has 13 residues. Germline lookup yields CDR1 SGHRS and CDR2 YFSETQ. V lost 3 bases and J lost 4, with 9 bases in between. The CDR3 here is CASSSLGPDTQYF. DNA of the CDR3: TGCGCCAGCAGCTCCCTGGGGCCAGATACGCAGTATTTT.

This rearrangement joins TRBV19 to TRBJ2-7; TRBD2 matches at 8 bases. Germline V gene sequence: CDR1 LNHDA, CDR2 SQIVND (reference sequence). The V gene end was trimmed by 5 bases and the J gene end by 1 base; junction bases not matched to a gene: 13. This CDR3 region has 17 residues. This CDR3 reads CASSPPSGSGTSYEQYF. The CDR3 bases are TGTGCCAGTAGTCCTCCGAGTGGTAGCGGGACATCCTACGAGCAGTACTTC.

This rearrangement joins TRBV30 to TRBJ1-1, with a possible D match to TRBD1 (6 bases). The V end was cut by 5 bases, the J end by 3 bases, with 13 bases between. Germline V gene lookup returns CDR1 GTSNPN and CDR2 SVGIG (reference sequence). This CDR3 spans 13 amino acids. CDR3 amino acids: CAWDTGMYTEAFF. CDR3 DNA sequence: TGTGCCTGGGATACAGGGATGTACACTGAAGCTTTCTTT.

This chain uses TRBV12-3 or TRBV12-4 with TRBJ1-1; D is unclear. V was cut by 2 bases and J by 0 bases, with 4 bases left in between. The CDR3 totals 13 residues. CDR3 amino acids: CASSLSVNTEAFF. CDR3 nucleotide sequence: TGTGCCAGCAGTTTATCCGTGAACACTGAAGCTTTCTTT.

The chain recombines TRBV7-6 with TRBJ1-2; 10 bases align to TRBD1. The J segment lost 5 bases and the V segment lost 5 bases, leaving 8 bases of the junction unmatched. This CDR3 spans 15 amino acids. The V gene's germline CDR1 is SGHVS and CDR2 FNYEAQ. Here the CDR3 reads CASSIGTGDVYGYTF. The CDR3 bases are TGTGCCAGCAGCATAGGGACAGGGGACGTGTATGGCTACACCTTC. The whole variable domain, remainder taken from reference TRBV7-6 and TRBJ1-2, is GAGVSQSPRYKVTKRGQDVALRCDPISGHVSLYWYRQALGQGPEFLTYFNYEAQQDKSGLPNDRFSAERPEGSISTLTIQRTEQRDSAMYRCASSIGTGDVYGYTFGSGTRLTVV.

This sequence joins TRBV19 and TRBJ2-1; D might be TRBD1 (7 bases). V was shortened by 8 bases and J by 2 bases, with 16 bases between the two germline ends. The germline gives CDR1 LNHDA, CDR2 SQIVND (reference sequence). The CDR3 consists of 15 residues. This CDR3 is CASSQGGGTYNEQFF. Written as DNA, the CDR3 is TGTGCCAGTTCTCAGGGGGGCGGTACCTACAATGAGCAGTTCTTC.

The chain employs TRBV11-3 and TRBJ2-2, with D possibly being TRBD2 (6 bases). CDR3 length equals 17 residues. Trimming left V 1 base short and J 4 bases short, with 16 bases between. CDR1 SGHNT and CDR2 YENEEA come from the germline V gene. The CDR3 reads CASSLGLGGRSTGELFF. The CDR3 DNA reads as TGTGCCAGCAGCTTAGGTCTCGGGGGACGAAGCACCGGGGAGCTGTTTTTT.

This clone came up once. The chain couples TRBV7-3 to TRBJ1-1, with 8 bases aligning to TRBD1. The CDR3 has 16 amino acids. Trimming removed 0 bases from V and 3 bases from J; junction bases left unmatched: 6. CDR1 is SGHTA and CDR2 is FQGTGA in the germline V gene. CDR3 region: CASSLTPGTGHTEAFF. CDR3 coding DNA: TGTGCCAGCAGCTTAACCCCCGGGACAGGCCACACTGAAGCTTTCTTT.

The chain is built from TRBV27 and TRBJ2-2; TRBD2 matches 11 bases. CDR3 length equals 17 residues. Germline CDR1 and CDR2: MNHEY and SMNVEV (reference sequence). J was trimmed by 2 bases and V by 3 bases; bases with no gene match: 5. CDR3 sequence (DNA): TGTGCCAGCAGTTTCCGAGGGACTAGCGGTAACACCGGGGAGCTGTTTTTT. This codes for CASSFRGTSGNTGELFF.

CDR3: CASSRDRGFSRSGANVLTF. The CDR3 region has the DNA TGTGCCAGCTCTCGGGACAGGGGTTTTAGCCGCTCTGGGGCCAACGTCCTGACTTTC. The chain joins TRBV18 to TRBJ2-6; TRBD1 aligns across 10 bases. This CDR3 spans 19 amino acids. Trimming removed 6 bases from V and 0 bases from J; junction bases left unmatched: 11. CDR1 and CDR2 (germline): KGHSH, LQKENI.

The genes are TRBV6-6 and TRBJ1-6; D gene uncertain. CDR3 length equals 14 residues. V gave up 5 bases and J gave up 10 bases, with 15 bases separating them. Germline V gives CDR1 MNHNY, CDR2 SVGAGI (reference sequence). The CDR3 DNA reads as TGTGCCAGCAGTCCAAGGACTGGTACCTCACCCCTCCACTTT. Its protein is CASSPRTGTSPLHF.

V is TRBV13 and J is TRBJ1-4; 7 nucleotides align to TRBD1. This CDR3 contains 14 residues. Germline lookup yields CDR1 PRHDT and CDR2 FYEKMQ (reference sequence). V shed 3 bases, J shed 13 bases, and the junction held 11 bases outside the gene matches. In DNA, the CDR3 is TGTGCCAGCAGCTTCCGGGACAGTGCCGAACGACTGTTTTTT. Amino acids: CASSFRDSAERLFF.